This TCR beta chain was captured in a study of blood T cell repertoires in COVID-19. At the level of the study: The samples span acute and convalescent COVID-19 from the United States, Italy and Spain. T cells, B-cell-depleted T cells, or PBMCs supplied cDNA or gDNA.

Assay used: immunoSEQ multiplex PCR; TCRdb lists only in-frame clones, some missing. The sample contains fewer than 350,000 clones, around nine tenths of which appear only once. In germline, CDR1 is LGHDT, CDR2 YNNKEL (reference sequence). J gave up 0 bases and V 2 bases, and 8 bases lay outside the gene matches. This CDR3 region has 17 residues. Input material: PBMCs or T cells enriched from blood (not recorded which). The TCR comes from a woman between 40 and 50 years old who had recovered from COVID-19. The chain links TRBV3-1 (or the pseudogene TRBV3-2) to TRBJ2-7; TRBD2 matches 9 bases. CDR3 amino acids: CASSQSSSGTSSYEQYF. The CDR3 coding sequence is TGTGCCAGCAGCCAATCGTCTAGCGGGACTAGCTCCTACGAGCAGTACTTC.